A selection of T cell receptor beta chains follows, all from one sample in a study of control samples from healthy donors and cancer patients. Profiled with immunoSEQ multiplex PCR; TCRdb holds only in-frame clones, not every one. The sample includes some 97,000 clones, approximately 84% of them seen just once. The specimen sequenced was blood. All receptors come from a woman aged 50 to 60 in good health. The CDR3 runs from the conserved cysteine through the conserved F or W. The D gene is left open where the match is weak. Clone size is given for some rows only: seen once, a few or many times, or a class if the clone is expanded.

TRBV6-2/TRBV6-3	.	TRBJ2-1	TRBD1	TGTGCCAGCAGTTTTCGACAGGGGCTGTACAATGAGCAGTTCTTC	CASSFRQGLYNEQFF
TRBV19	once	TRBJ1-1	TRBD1	TGTGCCAGTAGTACTATCAGGGGGCGGAACACTGAAGCTTTCTTT	CASSTIRGRNTEAFF
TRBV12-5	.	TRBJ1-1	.	TGTGCTAGTGGTTTGGGGACATTCACTGAAGCTTTCTTT	CASGLGTFTEAFF
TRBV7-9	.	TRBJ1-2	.	TGTGCCAGCAGCTTCGGGGGGGCTAGACGCTATGGCTACACCTTC	CASSFGGARRYGYTF
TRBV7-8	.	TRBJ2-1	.	TGTGCCAGCAGCGTACAGGGTTTTCCCTACTACAATGAGCAGTTCTTC	CASSVQGFPYYNEQFF
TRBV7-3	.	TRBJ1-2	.	TGTGCCAGCAGCTTAATGTCAGGAGGAGGCTACACCTTC	CASSLMSGGGYTF
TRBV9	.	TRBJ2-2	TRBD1	TGTGCCAGCAGCGTAGGGGGACAGCCCGGGGAGCTGTTTTTT	CASSVGGQPGELFF
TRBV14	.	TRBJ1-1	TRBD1	TGTGCCAGCAGCCCACGGACAGGGCGGTTGACTGAAGCTTTCTTT	CASSPRTGRLTEAFF
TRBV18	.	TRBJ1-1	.	TGTGCCAGCTCACAGGGGGTGGGGGCGACGAACACTGAAGCTTTCTTT	CASSQGVGATNTEAFF
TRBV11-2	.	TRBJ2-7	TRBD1	TGTGCCAGCAGTGCCCTAGGGGGCCCATACCTCTACGAGCAGTACTTC	CASSALGGPYLYEQYF
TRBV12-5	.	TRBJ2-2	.	TGTGCTAGTGGTTTGGCCCAGACCCAGGTACGGGAGCCCGGGGAGCTGTTTTTT	CASGLAQTQVREPGELFF
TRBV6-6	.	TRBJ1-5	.	TGTGCCAGCAGTCAGGGTTTCAATCAGCCCCAGCATTTT	CASSQGFNQPQHF
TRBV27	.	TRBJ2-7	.	TGTGCCAGCAGGCCTGACGAAGCCTACGAGCAGTACTTC	CASRPDEAYEQYF
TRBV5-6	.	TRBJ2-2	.	TGTGCCAGCAGCTTCCGGACAGGGAGGGGCACCGGGGAGCTGTTTTTT	CASSFRTGRGTGELFF
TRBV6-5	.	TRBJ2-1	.	TGTGCCAGCCCCGGTTGGTCGGACAGCTCCTATGAGCAGTTCTTC	CASPGWSDSSYEQFF
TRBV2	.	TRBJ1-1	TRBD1	TGTGCCAGCAGTGCCTGGAGGACAGGCCAGGGCGGGGCTTTCTTT	CASSAWRTGQGGAFF
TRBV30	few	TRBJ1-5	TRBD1	TGTGCCTGGAGTTCCTCCGGACAGGGGGCATTTGGCAATCAGCCCCAGCATTTT	CAWSSSGQGAFGNQPQHF
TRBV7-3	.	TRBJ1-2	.	TGTGCCAGCAGCTTTGGGGGCAATCGTGGCTACACCTTC	CASSFGGNRGYTF
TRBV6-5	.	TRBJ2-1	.	TGTGCCAGCAGTTCTCTAGCGAATGAGCAGTTCTTC	CASSSLANEQFF
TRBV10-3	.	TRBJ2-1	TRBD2	TGTGCCATACGGAGCGGGGCTTCCTACAATGAGCAGTTCTTC	CAIRSGASYNEQFF
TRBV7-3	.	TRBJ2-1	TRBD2	TGTGCCAGCAGCGGAGCGGGGGGCGGTTACAATGAGCAGTTCTTC	CASSGAGGGYNEQFF
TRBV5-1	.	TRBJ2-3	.	TGCGCCAGCAGCTTGGATGGGAGGACAGATACGCAGTATTTT	CASSLDGRTDTQYF
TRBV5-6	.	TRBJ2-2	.	TGTGCCAGCAGCCCGGAACCGAACACCGGGGAGCTGTTTTTT	CASSPEPNTGELFF
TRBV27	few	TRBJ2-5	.	TGTGCCAGCAGTACGACAAGGTCGTTTCAAGAGACCCAGTACTTC	CASSTTRSFQETQYF
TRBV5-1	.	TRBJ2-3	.	TGCGCCAGCAGCTTACTAGCTTTAGGGGATACGCAGTATTTT	CASSLLALGDTQYF
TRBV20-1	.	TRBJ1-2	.	TGCAGAGCGATAACAGGGAATGGCTACACCTTC	CRAITGNGYTF
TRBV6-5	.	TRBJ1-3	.	TGTGCCAGCAGTTCATTGAGCTCTGGAAACACCATATATTTT	CASSSLSSGNTIYF
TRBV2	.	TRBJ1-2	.	TGTGCCAGCAGTGTGGGCACTAACTATGGCTACACCTTC	CASSVGTNYGYTF
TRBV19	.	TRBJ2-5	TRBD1	TGTGCCAGTAGTCCACTCTCCGGGACAGGAGAGACCCAGTACTTC	CASSPLSGTGETQYF